These T cell receptor beta chains were read from a single sample in a study of identical twins. TCRdb ran MiXCR on the 5' RACE reads and lists one entry per CDR3 protein. The data contain around 530,000 distinct CDR3 sequences, 15% of them singletons. The sample also formed part of further work on yellow fever vaccine responses in identical twins.

Sequencing used CD4+ T cells sorted from blood. The receptors stem from a young woman in good health. Each CDR3 is given with its conserved first and last residue. D genes are given only for firm matches. Not every row has a clone size; where given, it reads once, few, many or a size class.

v_call	d_call	clone_size	j_call	cdr3_aa	cdr3_nt
TRBV27	TRBD1	NA	TRBJ2-1	CASSHQKGQGIKLYYNEQFF	TGTGCCAGCAGCCACCAAAAGGGACAGGGCATTAAACTTTATTACAATGAGCAGTTCTTC
TRBV6-1	NA	few	TRBJ2-7	CASMGYSAYFTYEQYF	TGTGCCAGCATGGGGTATAGCGCCTATTTTACCTACGAGCAGTACTTC
TRBV12-3/TRBV12-4	NA	many	TRBJ2-1	CASSLGIRGEQFF	TGTGCCAGCAGTTTAGGCATACGGGGTGAGCAGTTCTTC
TRBV19	TRBD1	NA	TRBJ2-2	CASSIQGADTGELFF	TGTGCCAGTAGTATCCAGGGGGCCGACACCGGGGAGCTGTTTTTT
TRBV7-7	NA	few	TRBJ2-2	CASSPWSGFTGELFF	TGTGCCAGCAGCCCGTGGTCTGGGTTCACTGGGGAGCTGTTTTTT
TRBV5-1	TRBD2	NA	TRBJ2-1	CASSYLTSGRVNEQFF	TGCGCCAGCAGCTACCTGACTAGCGGGAGGGTCAATGAGCAGTTCTTC
TRBV10-3	TRBD1	few	TRBJ2-5	CATRQGFQETQYF	TGTGCCACCCGACAGGGCTTCCAAGAGACCCAGTACTTC
TRBV5-5	NA	many	TRBJ2-1	CASSLAGGWAYNEQFF	TGTGCCAGCAGCTTGGCCGGAGGGTGGGCCTACAATGAGCAGTTCTTC
TRBV18	NA	few	TRBJ1-1	CASSPPRTAYTEAFF	TGTGCCAGCTCACCACCGCGGACGGCTTACACTGAAGCTTTCTTT
TRBV15	NA	NA	TRBJ2-5	CATTPPGARTQETQYF	TGTGCCACCACTCCCCCCGGGGCTAGAACCCAAGAGACCCAGTACTTC
TRBV12-3/TRBV12-4	TRBD2	NA	TRBJ2-7	CASTPGREFGYEQYF	TGTGCCAGCACCCCGGGGCGGGAGTTTGGGTACGAGCAGTACTTC
TRBV7-9	NA	NA	TRBJ1-5	CASSLGGLDQPQHF	TGTGCCAGCAGCTTAGGAGGGCTCGATCAGCCCCAGCATTTT
TRBV7-9	NA	NA	TRBJ1-1	CASSLRADTNTEAFF	TGTGCCAGCAGCTTGAGGGCCGACACGAACACTGAAGCTTTCTTT
TRBV4-1	NA	NA	TRBJ2-3	CASSQIPSPDTQYF	TGCGCCAGCAGCCAGATCCCTAGCCCCGATACGCAGTATTTT
TRBV27	NA	many	TRBJ1-1	CASSSSLNTEAFF	TGTGCCAGCAGTTCATCACTGAACACTGAAGCTTTCTTT
TRBV7-9	NA	few	TRBJ2-2	CASSRDATGELFF	TGTGCCAGCAGCCGGGATGCCACCGGGGAGCTGTTTTTT
TRBV5-4	TRBD2	NA	TRBJ2-2	CASSSPGGPLAGELFF	TGTGCCAGCAGCTCGCCGGGAGGTCCTCTAGCCGGGGAGCTGTTTTTT
TRBV11-2	NA	many	TRBJ2-3	CASSPRGTDTQYF	TGTGCCAGCAGCCCCAGGGGCACGGATACGCAGTATTTT
TRBV2	NA	few	TRBJ2-5	CASSEYRGTEGTQYF	TGTGCCAGCAGTGAATACCGCGGGACAGAGGGGACCCAGTACTTC
TRBV29-1	NA	few	TRBJ2-1	CSVGSLFPGLNEQFF	TGCAGCGTTGGGTCCCTCTTCCCAGGGCTCAATGAGCAGTTCTTC
TRBV20-1	NA	few	TRBJ1-6	CSARVGGVQAFSPLHF	TGCAGTGCTAGGGTGGGGGGAGTGCAGGCGTTCTCACCCCTCCACTTT
TRBV2	NA	few	TRBJ2-3	CASRIDTQYF	TGTGCCAGCAGGATAGATACGCAGTATTTT
TRBV10-2	NA	few	TRBJ1-4	CASSEWPEVNEKLFF	TGCGCCAGCAGTGAGTGGCCCGAAGTAAATGAAAAACTGTTTTTT
TRBV20-1	NA	few	TRBJ1-4	CSARGTDEKLFF	TGCAGTGCCAGAGGGACGGATGAAAAACTGTTTTTT
TRBV12-3/TRBV12-4	NA	NA	TRBJ1-1	CASREQSNTEAFF	TGTGCCAGCAGGGAACAGTCGAACACTGAAGCTTTCTTT
TRBV5-1	TRBD2	NA	TRBJ2-3	CASSLRSTSGGADTQYF	TGCGCCAGCAGCTTAAGAAGTACTAGCGGGGGGGCGGATACGCAGTATTTT
TRBV24-1	NA	few	TRBJ1-2	CATSDLNYGYTF	TGTGCCACCAGTGATCTTAACTATGGCTACACCTTC
TRBV12-3/TRBV12-4	NA	few	TRBJ2-4	CASSLDLLRNIQYF	TGTGCCAGCAGTTTGGACCTCCTTAGGAACATTCAGTACTTC
TRBV20-1	TRBD1	few	TRBJ2-1	CSAPAGTGPSNEQFF	TGCAGTGCCCCCGCCGGGACAGGGCCAAGCAATGAGCAGTTCTTC
TRBV6-5	NA	NA	TRBJ2-2	CASSYTRAGLVAGELFF	TGTGCCAGCAGTTACACCCGGGCAGGGTTAGTTGCCGGGGAGCTGTTTTTT
TRBV4-1	NA	NA	TRBJ1-4	CASSQGGGGEKLFF	TGCGCCAGCAGCCAAGGAGGGGGAGGTGAAAAACTGTTTTTT
TRBV3-1	TRBD1	NA	TRBJ2-3	CASSSTKGAGDTQYF	TGTGCCAGCAGCTCGACTAAGGGGGCCGGAGATACGCAGTATTTT
TRBV28	NA	NA	TRBJ2-2	CASSLAGFGLFF	TGTGCCAGCAGTTTAGCGGGGTTCGGGCTGTTTTTT
TRBV20-1	TRBD1	few	TRBJ2-2	CSARTGETGELFF	TGCAGTGCTAGGACAGGGGAAACCGGGGAGCTGTTTTTT
TRBV20-1	TRBD1	few	TRBJ2-3	CSARVGTEGIVHRADTQYF	TGCAGTGCTAGAGTCGGGACAGAGGGGATAGTACACAGGGCAGATACGCAGTATTTT
TRBV6-2/TRBV6-3	NA	NA	TRBJ2-5	CASSHVKETQYF	TGTGCCAGCAGCCACGTTAAAGAGACCCAGTACTTC
TRBV6-5	NA	NA	TRBJ1-2	CASSYSINQGYYGYTF	TGTGCCAGCAGTTACTCGATTAATCAGGGGTACTATGGCTACACCTTC
TRBV4-1	TRBD1	NA	TRBJ1-5	CASSGTGTGDEPQHF	TGCGCCAGCAGCGGAACCGGGACAGGGGATGAGCCCCAGCATTTT
TRBV24-1	TRBD1	NA	TRBJ2-7	CATSDAGPGTAFSYEQYF	TGTGCCACCAGTGATGCGGGCCCCGGGACAGCTTTCTCCTACGAGCAGTACTTC
TRBV7-8	NA	NA	TRBJ1-2	CASSPTGPPTNYGYTF	TGTGCCAGCAGCCCGACGGGCCCTCCAACTAACTATGGCTACACCTTC
TRBV5-5	TRBD1	NA	TRBJ1-1	CASSFGLDRETEAFF	TGTGCCAGCAGCTTCGGTCTGGACAGGGAGACTGAAGCTTTCTTT
TRBV24-1	NA	NA	TRBJ2-2	CATKATRGGELFF	TGTGCCACCAAGGCTACCAGGGGCGGGGAGCTGTTTTTT
TRBV4-2	TRBD2	NA	TRBJ2-3	CASSQEGLGAGGRTDTQYF	TGTGCCAGCAGCCAGGAGGGGTTAGGAGCGGGAGGACGCACAGATACGCAGTATTTT
TRBV5-1	NA	NA	TRBJ1-2	CASSPIQGSYGYTF	TGCGCCAGCAGCCCGATACAGGGTAGCTATGGCTACACCTTC
TRBV5-1	NA	many	TRBJ2-3	CASSLALSWLADTQYF	TGCGCCAGCAGCTTGGCCCTCTCCTGGCTAGCAGATACGCAGTATTTT
TRBV12-3/TRBV12-4	TRBD2	many	TRBJ2-2	CASSSGLAGTGELFF	TGTGCCAGCAGCTCAGGACTAGCGGGCACCGGGGAGCTGTTTTTT
TRBV7-3	TRBD2	NA	TRBJ2-1	CASSLRRITSGSHEQFF	TGTGCCAGCAGCTTAAGGAGGATCACTAGCGGGAGCCATGAGCAGTTCTTC
TRBV7-3	TRBD1	NA	TRBJ2-1	CASSRGQGATWEQFF	TGTGCCAGCAGCAGGGGACAGGGGGCCACTTGGGAGCAGTTCTTC
TRBV5-1	NA	few	TRBJ2-6	CASSSQGYSSGANVLTF	TGCGCCAGCAGCTCCCAGGGATATAGCTCTGGGGCCAACGTCCTGACTTTC
TRBV5-6	TRBD2	NA	TRBJ2-3	CASSRPGTSGGQWGPSDTQYF	TGTGCCAGCAGCAGACCAGGGACTAGCGGGGGGCAATGGGGACCTTCAGATACGCAGTATTTT
TRBV20-1	NA	NA	TRBJ2-2	CSARDGGPGELFF	TGCAGTGCTAGAGATGGGGGCCCCGGGGAGCTGTTTTTT
TRBV5-1	NA	NA	TRBJ2-7	CASSFLTGARREQYF	TGCGCCAGCAGCTTCTTAACGGGAGCCAGGAGGGAGCAGTACTTC
TRBV10-3	TRBD1	NA	TRBJ2-3	CAIRGQGAGDTQYF	TGTGCCATCCGTGGACAGGGGGCTGGTGATACGCAGTATTTT
TRBV10-1	NA	many	TRBJ2-3	CASSENPDSPQYF	TGCGCCAGCAGTGAGAACCCGGACAGCCCGCAGTATTTT
TRBV7-9	TRBD2	few	TRBJ2-2	CASSLRAGVTNTGELFF	TGTGCCAGCAGCTTAAGAGCGGGGGTGACGAACACCGGGGAGCTGTTTTTT
TRBV4-1	TRBD2	few	TRBJ2-5	CASSLTPPGLAEGAQYF	TGCGCCAGCAGCCTAACACCTCCGGGACTAGCTGAGGGGGCCCAGTACTTC
TRBV14	NA	few	TRBJ2-2	CASSPRVVTGELFF	TGTGCCAGCAGCCCGCGGGTCGTCACCGGGGAGCTGTTTTTT
TRBV18	NA	NA	TRBJ2-2	CASSLGIANTGELFF	TGTGCCAGCTCTCTGGGTATCGCGAACACCGGGGAGCTGTTTTTT
TRBV5-1	NA	many	TRBJ2-1	CASSSQAESSYNEQFF	TGCGCCAGCAGCTCGCAAGCGGAAAGCTCCTACAATGAGCAGTTCTTC
TRBV3-1	NA	NA	TRBJ1-6	CASSSGLNSPLHF	TGTGCCAGCAGCTCCGGTCTTAATTCACCCCTCCACTTT